The source of this TCR beta chain is a study of T cell responses to AZD1222 COVID-19 vaccine (dated by TCRdb to the early 2020s). Study-level background: TCR sequencing was performed for 230 to 250 trial participants, of whom approximately 200 were given two doses of AZD1222 and roughly 25 were given two doses of MenACWY control vaccine. Enrollment into the trials was organized by age into subgroups of 18-55, 56-69 and 70-plus years, and those subgroups contained about 160, 30 and 59 TCR-sequenced participants, respectively.

The investigation overall reported the following: Participants were mostly white British, with more females than males. The authors suggested clonal diversity may have been underestimated. Reportedly, almost half of the unique spike-specific TCRs recognized epitopes lying outside the regions that are mutated in the B.1.351 and B.1.1.7 variants. Because no samples from the day 14 peak response were available, repertoires could be characterized only after the peak T cell response. After two AZD1222 doses, spike-specific TCR breadth and depth were significantly higher than at day 0 and than in MenACWY recipients. Conclusions about previously exposed vaccinees are limited, since just 6 or 7 AZD1222 recipients were seropositive for SARS-CoV-2 at baseline. The vaccine-associated CD4 TCRs covered the entire spike protein, and the dominant responses fell in regions 160-218 and 743-854. The 56-69-year group was small, and its depth increase did not reach significance, likely because of low power.

Of note for this clone: This receptor's antigen is unknown. No much larger clonotype is one base removed from it; base qualities were not supplied.

The meaning of the sample's time point label: about 28 days (+/-7) after the second vaccine dose. AZD1222 recipients given second doses at about 4 weeks or at about 12 weeks were pooled, since spike-specific TCR depth and breadth were not found to differ between the two schedules. Vaccinee samples were obtained from the UK trials COV001 and COV002, which included a single-blind randomized controlled phase 2/3 trial of AZD1222 (ChAdOx1 nCoV-19) in healthy adults. For TCRbeta chain sequencing, PBMC samples were collected from trial participants at day 0 and at day 28 after the second dose. The CDR3 regions of human TCRbeta chains were analyzed by immunosequencing. Under the source paper's analysis protocol: Repertoire TCRs were checked for matches against a reference library of SARS-CoV-2-specific TCRs that had been generated using the MIRA antigen-specificity platform. Breadth was defined as the fraction of unique TCRs that were SARS-CoV-2-associated, and depth was defined as the fraction of total T cells that were SARS-CoV-2-associated. Using the MIRA data, every spike-specific TCR was mapped to the spike region that the TCR reacted to and assigned to either a CD4 or a CD8 class. Log10-transformed breadth and depth values were compared by one-way ANOVA with Sidak's multiple comparisons tests. This is the immuneACCESS table as TCRdb keeps it, with only in-frame sequences that have V and J called. A part of the clones is gone; compared with another copy, unresolved V genes explain less than half, and the rest is unexplained. Clone size and V and J calls were adopted from that table, with D and trimming inferred from the DNA. This sample lists 50,000 to 70,000 clones; less than 90% were detected once. The top ten constitute around 7% of the sample.

The sample in question was peripheral blood, obtained 28 days after the second AZD1222 dose. The clonotype originates from an adult who received the AZD1222 COVID-19 vaccine.

The CDR3: CASSLGQGFYGYTF. In nucleotide form, the sequence is TGTGCCAGCAGTTTAGGACAGGGGTTCTATGGCTACACCTTC. The chain couples TRBV28 to TRBJ1-2; 9 central nucleotides agree with TRBD1. From a lookup of the germline V gene, CDR1 and CDR2 are MDHEN and SYDVKM. Trimming leaves V shorter by 2 bases and J shorter by 4 bases, with the junction holding 2 bases beyond the gene matches. The CDR3 runs 14 amino acids, cysteine and phenylalanine included. Only the CDR3 portion is preserved as DNA: 42 bases, with reading frame beginning at the first base.